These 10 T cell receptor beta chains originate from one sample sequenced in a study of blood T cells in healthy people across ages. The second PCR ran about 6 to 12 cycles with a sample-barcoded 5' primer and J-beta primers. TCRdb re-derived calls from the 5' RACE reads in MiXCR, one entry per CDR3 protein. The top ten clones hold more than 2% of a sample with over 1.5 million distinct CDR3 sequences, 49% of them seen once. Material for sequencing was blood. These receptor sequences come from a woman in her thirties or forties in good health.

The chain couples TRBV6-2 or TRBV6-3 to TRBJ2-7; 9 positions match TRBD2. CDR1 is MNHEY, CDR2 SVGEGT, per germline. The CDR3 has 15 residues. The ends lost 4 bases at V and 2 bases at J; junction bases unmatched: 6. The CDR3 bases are TGTGCCAGCAGTTCCAGAGCGGGGGGCACCTACGAGCAGTACTTC. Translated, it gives CASSSRAGGTYEQYF.

CDR3 sequence reads: CASGPRGTQYF. DNA for the CDR3: TGTGCCAGTGGACCCCGGGGGACCCAGTACTTC. The gene calls are TRBV12-3 or TRBV12-4 and TRBJ2-5; D might be TRBD2 (5 bases). The CDR3 length is 11 residues. Trimming took 9 bases from V and 7 from J, leaving 12 bases between them.

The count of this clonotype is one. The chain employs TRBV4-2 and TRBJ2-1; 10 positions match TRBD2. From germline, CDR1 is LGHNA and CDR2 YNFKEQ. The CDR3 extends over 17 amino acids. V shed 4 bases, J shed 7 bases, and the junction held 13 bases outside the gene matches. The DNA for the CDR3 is TGTGCCAGCAGCCCTGAATTAGCGGGGGGCGGGTGGAATGAGCAGTTCTTC. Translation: CASSPELAGGGWNEQFF.

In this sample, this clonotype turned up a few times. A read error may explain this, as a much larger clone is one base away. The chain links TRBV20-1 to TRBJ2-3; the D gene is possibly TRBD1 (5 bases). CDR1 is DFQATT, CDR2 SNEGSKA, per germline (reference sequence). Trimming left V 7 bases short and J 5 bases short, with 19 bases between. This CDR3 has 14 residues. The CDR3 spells CSVRRAGLEDTQYF. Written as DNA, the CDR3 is TGCAGTGTGCGTCGGGCAGGGCTGGAAGATACGCAGTATTTT.

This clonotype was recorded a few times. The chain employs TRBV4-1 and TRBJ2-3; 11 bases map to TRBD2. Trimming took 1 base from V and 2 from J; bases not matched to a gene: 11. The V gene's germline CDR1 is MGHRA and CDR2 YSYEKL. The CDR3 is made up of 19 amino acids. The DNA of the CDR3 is TGCGCCAGCAGCCAAGTCCGCAGGTCTAGCGGGGGGAACACAGATACGCAGTATTTT. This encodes CASSQVRRSSGGNTDTQYF.

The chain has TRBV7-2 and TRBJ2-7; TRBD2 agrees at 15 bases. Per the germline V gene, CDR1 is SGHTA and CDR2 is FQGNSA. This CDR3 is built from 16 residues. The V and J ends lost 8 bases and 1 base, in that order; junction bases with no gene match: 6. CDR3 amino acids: CASGGTSGGTSYEQYF. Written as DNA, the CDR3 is TGTGCCAGCGGAGGGACTAGCGGGGGGACTTCCTACGAGCAGTACTTC.

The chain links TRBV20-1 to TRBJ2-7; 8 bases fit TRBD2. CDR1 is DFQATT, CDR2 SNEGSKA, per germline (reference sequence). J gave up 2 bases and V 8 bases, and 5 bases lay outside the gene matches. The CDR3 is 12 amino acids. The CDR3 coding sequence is TGCAGTATCAAAGCGGGGGCCTACGAGCAGTACTTC. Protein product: CSIKAGAYEQYF.

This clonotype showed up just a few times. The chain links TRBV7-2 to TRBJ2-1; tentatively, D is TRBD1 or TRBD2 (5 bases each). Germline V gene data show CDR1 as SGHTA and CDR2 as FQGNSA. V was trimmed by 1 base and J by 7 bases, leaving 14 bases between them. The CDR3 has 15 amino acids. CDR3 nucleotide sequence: TGTGCCAGCAGCTTAGTCGGGACGCCAAGGAATGAGCAGTTCTTC. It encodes CASSLVGTPRNEQFF. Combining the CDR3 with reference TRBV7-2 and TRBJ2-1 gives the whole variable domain GAGVSQSPSNKVTEKGKDVELRCDPISGHTALYWYRQSLGQGLEFLIYFQGNSAPDKSGLPSDRFSAERTGGSVSTLTIQRTQQEDSAVYLCASSLVGTPRNEQFFGPGTRLTVL.

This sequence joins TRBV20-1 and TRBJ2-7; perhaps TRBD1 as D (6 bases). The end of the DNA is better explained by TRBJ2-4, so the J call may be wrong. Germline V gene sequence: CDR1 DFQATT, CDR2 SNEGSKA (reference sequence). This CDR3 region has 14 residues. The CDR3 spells CSAQDREAKNIQYF. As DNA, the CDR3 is TGCAGTGCTCAGGACAGAGAAGCCAAAAACATTCAGTACTTC.

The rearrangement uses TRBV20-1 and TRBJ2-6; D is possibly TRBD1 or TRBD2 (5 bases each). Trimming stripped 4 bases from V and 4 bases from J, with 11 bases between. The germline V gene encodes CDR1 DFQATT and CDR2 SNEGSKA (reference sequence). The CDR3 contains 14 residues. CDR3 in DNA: TGCAGTGCTACAGGGCGGGCGGGGGCCAACGTCCTGACTTTC. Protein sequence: CSATGRAGANVLTF.